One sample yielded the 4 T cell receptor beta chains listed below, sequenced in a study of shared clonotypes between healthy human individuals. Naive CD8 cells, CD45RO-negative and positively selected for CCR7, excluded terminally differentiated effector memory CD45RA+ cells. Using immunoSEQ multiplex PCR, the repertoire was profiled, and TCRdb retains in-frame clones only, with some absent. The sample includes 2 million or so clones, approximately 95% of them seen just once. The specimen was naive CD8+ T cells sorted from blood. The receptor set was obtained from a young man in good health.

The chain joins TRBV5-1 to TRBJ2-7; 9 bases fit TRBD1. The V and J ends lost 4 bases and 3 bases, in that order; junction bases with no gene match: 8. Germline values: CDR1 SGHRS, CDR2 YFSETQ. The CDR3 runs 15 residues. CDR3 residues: CASSEGTGRVYEQYF. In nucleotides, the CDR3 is TGCGCCAGCAGCGAGGGGACAGGGCGCGTCTACGAGCAGTACTTC.

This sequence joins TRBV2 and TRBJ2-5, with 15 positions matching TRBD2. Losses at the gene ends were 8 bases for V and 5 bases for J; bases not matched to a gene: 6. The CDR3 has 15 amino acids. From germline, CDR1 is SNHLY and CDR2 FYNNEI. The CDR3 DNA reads TGTGCCAGCGGGCCCGGGACTAGCGGGAGGGAGACCCAGTACTTC. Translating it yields CASGPGTSGRETQYF.

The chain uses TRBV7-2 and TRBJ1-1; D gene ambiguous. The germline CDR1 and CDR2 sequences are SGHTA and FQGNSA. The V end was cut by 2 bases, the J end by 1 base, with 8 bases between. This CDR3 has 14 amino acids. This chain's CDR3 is CASSLPEENTEAFF. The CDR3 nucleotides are TGTGCCAGCAGCTTACCCGAGGAGAACACTGAAGCTTTCTTT.

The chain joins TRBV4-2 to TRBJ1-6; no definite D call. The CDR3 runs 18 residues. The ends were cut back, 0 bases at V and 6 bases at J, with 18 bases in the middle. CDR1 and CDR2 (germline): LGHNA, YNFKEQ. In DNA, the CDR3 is TGTGCCAGCAGCCAAGAGGAGTTGCTGGTATCGTCTAATTCACCCCTCCACTTT. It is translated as CASSQEELLVSSNSPLHF.